One and the same sample provided the 25 T cell receptor beta chains below, sequenced in a study of CD4 T cells in relation to SARS-CoV-2 and coronaviruses. Sequencing used immunoSEQ multiplex PCR; TCRdb keeps in-frame clones, though not all of them. Counted here are about 36,000 clones, just over 75% occurring once; the ten biggest clones make up about 2.5%. No antigen has been identified for these receptors. Source material: memory CD4+ T cells from PBMCs, cultured in vitro. Receptors were obtained from an adult with COVID-19.

This chain links TRBV10-3 with TRBJ1-2; D not certain. Between the trimmed V and J ends, which lost 2 bases and 8 bases, there was a span of 12 bases. Germline CDR1 and CDR2: ENHRY and SYGVKD. There are 13 residues in the CDR3. Written as DNA, the CDR3 is TGTGCCATCAGTGAGGGACTGGCAAGCGGCTACACCTTC. Protein product: CAISEGLASGYTF.

The chain couples TRBV4-3 to TRBJ2-1; D remains ambiguous. The V end was cut by 3 bases, the J end by 8 bases, with 11 bases between. Germline lookup yields CDR1 LGHNA and CDR2 YSLEER. This CDR3 spans 13 amino acids. This CDR3 is CASSHSRFDEQFF. CDR3 bases: TGCGCCAGCAGCCATTCACGGTTTGATGAGCAGTTCTTC.

This chain joins TRBV29-1 and TRBJ1-2, with 10 bases fitting TRBD1. The trim removed 7 bases at V and 3 bases at J, leaving 14 bases unmatched. The V gene's germline CDR1 is SQVTM and CDR2 ANQGSEA. This CDR3 contains 16 residues. This CDR3 is CSAQPAPGQGYYGYTF. The CDR3 DNA reads as TGCAGCGCTCAACCTGCACCGGGACAGGGGTACTATGGCTACACCTTC.

The chain employs TRBV6-4 and TRBJ1-2, with 8 nucleotides matching TRBD1. The CDR3 contains 14 residues. J was trimmed by 5 bases and V by 3 bases; bases with no gene match: 5. Germline V gives CDR1 MRHNA, CDR2 SNTAGT. The CDR3 sequence is CASSEGTGHYGYTF. As DNA, the CDR3 is TGTGCCAGCAGTGAAGGGACAGGACATTATGGCTACACCTTC.

This clone came up once. This chain uses TRBV7-8 with TRBJ2-7; a possible D gene is TRBD1 (5 bases). Deletions cut 6 bases from V and 3 bases from J, with 15 bases between. Germline lookup yields CDR1 SGHVS and CDR2 FQNEAQ. CDR3 length: 14 amino acids. CDR3 in DNA: TGTGCCAGCAGTCTTCAGGGCCAGATCTACGAGCAGTACTTC. This gives the protein CASSLQGQIYEQYF.

Here the CDR3 reads CASSLVIQGALNNEQFF. The DNA of the CDR3 is TGTGCCAGCAGCTTAGTGATACAGGGGGCCCTAAACAATGAGCAGTTCTTC. J is TRBJ2-1 and V is TRBV7-3; 9 bases fit TRBD1. This CDR3 spans 17 amino acids. J lost 5 bases, V lost 2 bases, and 10 bases had no gene match. Germline V gives CDR1 SGHTA, CDR2 FQGTGA.

The rearrangement uses TRBV7-2 and TRBJ2-2; 11 nucleotides line up with TRBD1. The length of the CDR3 is 15 residues. V lost 2 bases, J lost 6 bases, and 2 bases stayed unmatched. Germline lookup yields CDR1 SGHTA and CDR2 FQGNSA. Written as DNA, the CDR3 is TGTGCCAGCAGCTTATTGGGACAGGGGGCCGGGGAGCTGTTTTTT. Amino acid sequence: CASSLLGQGAGELFF.

The chain recombines TRBV5-1 with TRBJ1-1; 8 bases are shared with TRBD1. V dropped 3 bases and J dropped 5; count of bases not matched to a gene: 9. The V gene's germline CDR1 is SGHRS and CDR2 YFSETQ. The CDR3 totals 15 residues. CDR3 amino acids: CASSSKDTGGTEAFF. DNA for the CDR3: TGCGCCAGCAGCTCCAAGGACACAGGGGGGACTGAAGCTTTCTTT.

J is TRBJ1-5 and V is TRBV2; 12 bases map to TRBD1. The CDR3 is 14 residues long. The V gene's germline CDR1 is SNHLY and CDR2 FYNNEI. J gave up 7 bases and V 5 bases, and 3 bases lay outside the gene matches. CDR3 nucleotides: TGTGCCAGCAGTCCCGGGACAGGGGGCCAGCCCCAGCATTTT. This codes for CASSPGTGGQPQHF.

V is TRBV4-1 and J is TRBJ1-4, with D possibly TRBD1 on 6 matching bases. V was pared by 4 bases and J by 0 bases, with 18 bases between. CDR1 MGHRA and CDR2 YSYEKL come from the germline V gene. The CDR3 length is 18 residues. CDR3: CASSPLGRQDATNEKLFF. For the CDR3, the DNA is TGCGCCAGCAGCCCCCTCGGGCGACAGGACGCAACTAATGAAAAACTGTTTTTT.

This clone was seen a single time. The rearrangement uses TRBV1 and TRBJ2-7; no check of the table's D call, TRBD2, against the DNA was made. TRBV1 is labeled a pseudogene. The CDR3 contains 17 residues. The CDR3 region is CTSSRRRDGRSSYEQYF. The CDR3 nucleotides read TGCACCAGCAGCCGGAGGCGGGACGGCCGCTCCTCCTACGAGCAGTACTTC.

This clone was observed a few times. The junction does not match germline at one end; this may be a read error. The gene calls are TRBV6-1 and TRBJ2-7; 9 bases map to TRBD1. The CDR3 loop spans 13 amino acids. Germline V CDR1 and CDR2: MNHNS, SASEGT. CDR3 amino acids: CASSDAPDGTGFF. CDR3 bases: TGTGCCAGCAGTGACGCCCCGGACGGGACAGGGTTCTTC.

V usage is TRBV3-1 (or the pseudogene TRBV3-2) and J usage is TRBJ2-1; 7 bases map to TRBD1. The germline gives CDR1 LGHDT, CDR2 YNNKEL (reference sequence). This CDR3 contains 15 residues. Germline trimming cut 3 bases from V and 6 bases from J; bases unmatched to any gene: 8. The CDR3 sequence: CASSHRTGSANEQFF. The CDR3 DNA reads as TGTGCCAGCAGCCACCGGACAGGTTCCGCCAATGAGCAGTTCTTC.

J is TRBJ2-2 and V is TRBV6-5, with D possibly matching TRBD2 (5 bases). Germline assignment: CDR1 MNHEY and CDR2 SVGAGI. This CDR3 is 13 amino acids long. The ends were cut back, 9 bases at V and 1 base at J, with 9 bases in the middle. The CDR3 is CASPGENTGELFF. Written as DNA, the CDR3 is TGTGCCAGTCCCGGGGAGAACACCGGGGAGCTGTTTTTT.

The chain joins TRBV18 to TRBJ2-5; D remains unclear. The germline V gene has CDR1 KGHSH and CDR2 LQKENI. Trimming took off 2 bases at V and 0 bases at J, with 4 bases between the two ends. The CDR3 sequence is 13 residues long. The CDR3 DNA reads as TGTGCCAGCTCACCATCGTACCAAGAGACCCAGTACTTC. Residues: CASSPSYQETQYF.

The J gene is TRBJ2-5, the V gene TRBV9, with 9 nucleotides matching TRBD2. This CDR3 has 15 amino acids. Germline CDR1 reads SGDLS; CDR2 reads YYNGEE. J lost 2 bases, V lost 4 bases, and 6 bases had no gene match. The CDR3 nucleotides read TGTGCCAGCAGCCCGCGACTAGCGGAACAAGAGACCCAGTACTTC. Translation gives CASSPRLAEQETQYF.

This clone was observed a single time. The V gene is TRBV15, the J gene TRBJ1-5; D gene unclear. V was cut by 6 bases and J by 2 bases, with 14 bases left in between. CDR3 length equals 15 residues. CDR1 and CDR2 (germline): LNHNV, YYDKDF (reference sequence). CDR3 residues: CATSKRAAGNQPQHF. CDR3 bases: TGTGCCACCAGTAAGAGAGCAGCGGGCAATCAGCCCCAGCATTTT.

The chain is built from TRBV5-1 and TRBJ2-3; 12 nucleotides line up with TRBD2. The CDR3 spans 17 residues. Per germline, CDR1 SGHRS and CDR2 YFSETQ. With 3 bases clipped from V and 0 bases from J, the junction kept 5 bases outside the gene matches. The CDR3 spells CASSSSGRASSTDTQYF. CDR3 nucleotide sequence: TGCGCCAGCAGCTCTAGCGGGAGGGCCTCTAGCACAGATACGCAGTATTTT. Full variable domain (outside the CDR3, taken from reference TRBV5-1 and TRBJ2-3): KAGVTQTPRYLIKTRGQQVTLSCSPISGHRSVSWYQQTPGQGLQFLFEYFSETQRNKGNFPGRFSGRQFSNSRSEMNVSTLELGDSALYLCASSSSGRASSTDTQYFGPGTRLTVL.

The chain links TRBV24-1 to TRBJ1-2, with D hard to call. V was clipped by 5 bases and J by 4 bases, with 10 bases between them. Germline CDR1 is KGHDR and CDR2 is SFDVKD. There are 13 residues in the CDR3. The CDR3 DNA sequence: TGTGCCACCAGTGTACTACGGAGCTATGGCTACACCTTC. Its protein product is CATSVLRSYGYTF.

This clone appeared a few times. The J gene is TRBJ1-1, the V gene TRBV19; D remains ambiguous. Germline CDR1 and CDR2: LNHDA and SQIVND (reference sequence). V gave up 2 bases and J gave up 0 bases, with 16 bases separating them. The CDR3 length is 17 residues. The CDR3, as DNA: TGTGCCAGTAGTATACCCAATCCGGGGAGTATGAACACTGAAGCTTTCTTT. Translated: CASSIPNPGSMNTEAFF.

The CDR3 region has the DNA TGTGCCAGCACCAGGGGTAGGACTAGCGGAGCGGGGCACACCGGGGAGCTGTTTTTT. It encodes CASTRGRTSGAGHTGELFF. This chain uses TRBV27 with TRBJ2-2; the match to TRBD2 covers 10 bases. Germline assignment: CDR1 MNHEY and CDR2 SMNVEV (reference sequence). CDR3 length: 19 amino acids. After removal of 7 bases from V and 3 bases from J, the junction contained 17 bases not matched to a gene.

CDR3 DNA sequence: TGTGCCAGCAGTTTATTCGGACAGTCGGGCGGGGAGCTGTTTTTT. Encoded protein: CASSLFGQSGGELFF. The chain recombines TRBV27 with TRBJ2-2; a possible D gene is TRBD1 (6 bases). This CDR3 has 15 amino acids. Germline assignment: CDR1 MNHEY and CDR2 SMNVEV (reference sequence). V lost 1 base and J lost 7, with 13 bases in between.

The chain joins TRBV18 to TRBJ1-1; D unclear. V gave up 3 bases and J gave up 5 bases, with 16 bases separating them. Germline values: CDR1 KGHSH, CDR2 LQKENI. This CDR3 is 15 amino acids long. CDR3 nucleotide sequence: TGTGCCAGCTCACCCGAGCGGGTTTTTACGACTGAAGCTTTCTTT. Its protein is CASSPERVFTTEAFF. The variable domain in full, completed from reference TRBV18 and TRBJ1-1, reads NAGVMQNPRHLVRRRGQEARLRCSPMKGHSHVYWYRQLPEEGLKFMVYLQKENIIDESGMPKERFSAEFPKEGPSILRIQQVVRGDSAAYFCASSPERVFTTEAFFGQGTRLTVV.

J is TRBJ2-7 and V is TRBV11-2; tentative D call: TRBD2 (5 bases). This CDR3 contains 15 residues. Germline V gene data show CDR1 as SGHAT and CDR2 as FQNNGV. V was shortened by 1 base and J by 7 bases, with 17 bases between the two germline ends. The DNA of the CDR3 is TGTGCCAGCAGCTTAGTGCTGGCGGACTTGGTGGAGCAGTACTTC. Translating it yields CASSLVLADLVEQYF.

V is TRBV23-1 and J is TRBJ2-4, with 7 bases identical to TRBD2. TRBV23-1 belongs to the ORF category, with a function that is uncertain. CDR3 size: 17 residues. After removal of 1 base from V and 2 bases from J, the junction contained 8 bases not matched to a gene. The CDR3 sequence: CASSQWGEGLPKNIQYF. The CDR3 nucleotides are TGCGCCAGCAGTCAATGGGGGGAGGGTTTGCCCAAAAACATTCAGTACTTC.